A single T cell receptor (beta chain) is shown here with its context. Its antigen is unknown. CDR3 length: 12 residues. V shed 0 bases and J shed 5 bases, with 5 bases lying between them. Per germline, CDR1 SGHRS and CDR2 YFSETQ. This sample's time point: week 5, during vaccination. Doses of 300 ug of mutant IDH1 20-mer peptide were given with topical imiquimod. This entry is derived from a study of a mutant IDH1 vaccine in newly diagnosed glioma. Study details: In weeks 1, 3, 5, 7, 11, 15, 19 and 23, patients were vaccinated. Once 4-6 weeks had passed after radiotherapy alone, vaccination started, or it started with temozolomide cycles.

Study-level findings and limits: Across multiple MHC alleles, 93.3% of patients had vaccine-induced responses.

The table came from immunoSEQ multiplex PCR; TCRdb's copy has only in-frame clones and leaves some out. The data show 37,000 or so clones, about four fifths seen once. This material consisted of PBMCs, taken from a glioma patient whose treatment included an IDH1 peptide vaccine. The clonotype originates from a man aged 25-40 years with glioma. V and J are TRBV5-1 and TRBJ2-5; no firm D call. CDR3 region: CASSLDGETQYF. CDR3 coding DNA: TGCGCCAGCAGCTTGGATGGGGAGACCCAGTACTTC.